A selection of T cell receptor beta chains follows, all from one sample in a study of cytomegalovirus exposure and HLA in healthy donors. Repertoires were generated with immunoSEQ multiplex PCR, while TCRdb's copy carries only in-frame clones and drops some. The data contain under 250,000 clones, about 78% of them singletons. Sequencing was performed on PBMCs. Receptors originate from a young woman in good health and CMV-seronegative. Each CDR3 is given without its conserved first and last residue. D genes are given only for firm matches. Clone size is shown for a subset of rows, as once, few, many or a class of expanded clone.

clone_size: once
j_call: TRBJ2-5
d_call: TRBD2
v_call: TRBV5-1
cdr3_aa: ASSLLTSGGAKETQY

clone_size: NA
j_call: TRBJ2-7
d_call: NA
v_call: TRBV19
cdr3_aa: ASSTSGFNEQY

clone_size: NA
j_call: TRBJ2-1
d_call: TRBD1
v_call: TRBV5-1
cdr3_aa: ASSIRDRDNEQF

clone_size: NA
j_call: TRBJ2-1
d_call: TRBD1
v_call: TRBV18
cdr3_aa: ASSPPSGGYNEQF

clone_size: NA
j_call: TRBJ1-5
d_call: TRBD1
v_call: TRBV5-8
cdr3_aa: ASSTKQGASNQPQH

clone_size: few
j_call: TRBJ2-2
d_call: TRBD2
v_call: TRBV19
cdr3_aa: ASSKPGLAGPTGELF

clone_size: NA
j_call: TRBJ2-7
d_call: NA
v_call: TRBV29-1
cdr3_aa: SSDGGESYEQY

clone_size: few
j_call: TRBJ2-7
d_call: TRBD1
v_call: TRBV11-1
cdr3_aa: ASSFNQGAYEQY

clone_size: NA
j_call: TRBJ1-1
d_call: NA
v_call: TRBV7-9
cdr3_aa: SSSPSGQRLTGNTEAF

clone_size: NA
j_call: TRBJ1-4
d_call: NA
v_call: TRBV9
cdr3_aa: ASSATGQFLNEKLF

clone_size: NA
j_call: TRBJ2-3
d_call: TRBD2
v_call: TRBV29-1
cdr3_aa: SVAGRGSTDTQY

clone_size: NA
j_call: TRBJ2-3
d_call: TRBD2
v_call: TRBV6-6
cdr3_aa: ASSYGGAKSDTQY

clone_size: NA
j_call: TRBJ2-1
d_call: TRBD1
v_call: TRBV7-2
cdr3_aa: ASSLVQGEYNEQF

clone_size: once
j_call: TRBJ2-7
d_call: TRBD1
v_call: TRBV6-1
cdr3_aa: ASNGDRRNSYEQY

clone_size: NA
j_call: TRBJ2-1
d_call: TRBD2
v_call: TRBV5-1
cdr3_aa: ASTRGGAGVDEQF

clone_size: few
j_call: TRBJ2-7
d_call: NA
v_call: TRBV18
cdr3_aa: ASSPRSPDEQY

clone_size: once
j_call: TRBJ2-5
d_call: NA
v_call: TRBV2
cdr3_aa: ASSDQGGSRETQY

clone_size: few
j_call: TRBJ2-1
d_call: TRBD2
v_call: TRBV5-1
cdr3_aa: ASSSEASGVDEQF

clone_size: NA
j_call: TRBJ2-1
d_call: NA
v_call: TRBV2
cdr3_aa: ASSDSDVFSVNEQF

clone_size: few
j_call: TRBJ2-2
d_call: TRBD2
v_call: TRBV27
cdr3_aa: ASSPNRGGSNTGELF

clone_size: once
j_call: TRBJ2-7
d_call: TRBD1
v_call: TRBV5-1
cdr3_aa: ASSSPGQGANEQY

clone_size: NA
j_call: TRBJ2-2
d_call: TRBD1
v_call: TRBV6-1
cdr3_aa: ASSEQGASNTGELF

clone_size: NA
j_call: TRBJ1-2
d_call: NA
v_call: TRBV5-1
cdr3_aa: ASTPFGNSNYGYT

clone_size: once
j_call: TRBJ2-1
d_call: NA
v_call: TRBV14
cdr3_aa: ASSQDARLGYNEQF

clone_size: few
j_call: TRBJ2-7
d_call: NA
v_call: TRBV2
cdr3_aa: ASSHRTEY

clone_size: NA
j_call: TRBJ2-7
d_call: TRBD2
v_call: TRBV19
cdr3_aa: ASRERGASYEQY

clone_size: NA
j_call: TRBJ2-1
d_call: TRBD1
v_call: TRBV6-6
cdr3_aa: ASSYSSTGALTEQF

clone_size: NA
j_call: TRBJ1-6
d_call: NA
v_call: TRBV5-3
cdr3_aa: AYRGAGCSSPLH

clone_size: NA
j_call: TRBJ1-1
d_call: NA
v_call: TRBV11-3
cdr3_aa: ASSLDMNTEAF

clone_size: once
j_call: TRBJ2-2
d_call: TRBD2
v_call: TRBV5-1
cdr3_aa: ASSSRRTSGRYTGELF

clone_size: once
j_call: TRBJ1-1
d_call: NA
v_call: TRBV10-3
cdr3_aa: AISEWGSAALEAF

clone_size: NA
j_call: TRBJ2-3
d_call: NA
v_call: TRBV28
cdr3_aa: ASTPRSGSSTDTQY

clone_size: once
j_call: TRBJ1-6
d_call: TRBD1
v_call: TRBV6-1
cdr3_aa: ASSGKQGDNSPLH

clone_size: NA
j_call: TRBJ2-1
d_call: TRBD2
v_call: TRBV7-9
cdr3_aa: ASKTAGDLSNEQF

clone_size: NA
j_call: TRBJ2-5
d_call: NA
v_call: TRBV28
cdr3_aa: ASSLPYQETQY

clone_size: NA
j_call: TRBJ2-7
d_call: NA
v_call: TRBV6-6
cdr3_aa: ASSYSGVYDEQY

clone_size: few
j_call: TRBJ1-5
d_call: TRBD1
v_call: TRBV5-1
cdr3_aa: ASSPGQGDQPQH

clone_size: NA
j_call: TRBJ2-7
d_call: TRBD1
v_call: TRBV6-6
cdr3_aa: ASSETGGASYEQY

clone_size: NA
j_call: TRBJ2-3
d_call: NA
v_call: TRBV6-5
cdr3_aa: ASTVTGTDTQY

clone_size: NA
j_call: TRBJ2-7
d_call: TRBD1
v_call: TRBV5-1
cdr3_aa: ASSFRDSAYEQY

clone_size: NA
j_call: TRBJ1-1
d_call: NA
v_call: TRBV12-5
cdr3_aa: ASGSSVNTEAF

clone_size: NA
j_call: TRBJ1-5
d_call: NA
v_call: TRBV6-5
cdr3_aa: ASTGGGGAPQH

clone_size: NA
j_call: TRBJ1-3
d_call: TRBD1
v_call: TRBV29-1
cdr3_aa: SVAQGVAGNTIY

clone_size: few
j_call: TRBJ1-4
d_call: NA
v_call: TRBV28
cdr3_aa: ASSSYGSPGGEKLF

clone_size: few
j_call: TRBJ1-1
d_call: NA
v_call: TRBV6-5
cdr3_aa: ASSYRNTEAF

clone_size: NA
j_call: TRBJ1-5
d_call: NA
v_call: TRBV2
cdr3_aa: ASSEGGVHQPQH

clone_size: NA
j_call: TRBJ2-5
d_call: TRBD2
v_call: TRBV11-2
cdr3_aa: ASSNSGGASLETQY

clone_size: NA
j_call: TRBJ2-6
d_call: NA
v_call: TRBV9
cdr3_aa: ASSVEGLGANVLT

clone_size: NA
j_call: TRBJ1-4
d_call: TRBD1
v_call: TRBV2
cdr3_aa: ASRPDRGNEKLF

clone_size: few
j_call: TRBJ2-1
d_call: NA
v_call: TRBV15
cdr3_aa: ATSRTGWGLNEQF